Presented here are 5 T cell receptor beta chains from one specimen sequenced in a study of T-cell reconstitution after alpha-beta-depleted transplantation in children. As it was prepared, the TCRbeta library received unique molecular identifiers. TCRdb used MiXCR to reprocess the PCR reads, holding one entry per CDR3 protein. This table holds a few hundred thousand distinct CDR3 sequences, roughly 10% found once. The material sequenced was PBMCs from the stem cell graft donor, taken from the stem cell graft. The receptors shown here come from a human donor who donated a stem cell graft to a child with acute myeloid leukemia.

This clonotype was observed a few times. V usage is TRBV5-1 and J usage is TRBJ2-5, with D tentatively TRBD1 (5 bases). The CDR3 runs 13 residues. V was trimmed by 5 bases and J by 1 base, leaving 9 bases between them. Germline CDR1 reads SGHRS; CDR2 reads YFSETQ. The CDR3 DNA follows: TGCGCCAGCAGATGGACAACCCAAGAGACCCAGTACTTC. This translates into CASRWTTQETQYF.

This clonotype came up many times. The chain has TRBV11-1 and TRBJ2-1; the match to TRBD2 covers 9 bases. CDR3 length: 16 amino acids. Germline V CDR1 and CDR2: SGHAT, FQDESV (reference sequence). V trimming: 5 bases; J trimming: 4 bases; junction bases outside the gene matches: 9. CDR3 region: CASSNRWTSEYNEQFF. The CDR3 DNA follows: TGTGCCAGCAGCAACAGATGGACTAGCGAATACAATGAGCAGTTCTTC.

J is TRBJ2-1 and V is TRBV11-2, with 8 bases aligning to TRBD2. The CDR3 is made up of 13 amino acids. The V gene's germline CDR1 is SGHAT and CDR2 FQNNGV. V was clipped by 1 base and J by 12 bases; unmatched bases: 5. The CDR3, as DNA: TGTGCCAGCAGCTTAGTTGCGGGAGGTGTGCAGTTCTTC. Amino acid sequence: CASSLVAGGVQFF.

At least ten counts were recorded for this clonotype. The chain links TRBV5-6 to TRBJ2-1, with D unresolved. CDR1 SGHDT and CDR2 YYEEEE come from the germline V gene. V shed 4 bases and J shed 0 bases, with 14 bases lying between them. CDR3 length equals 16 residues. The CDR3 region is CASSLVTVSSYNEQFF. The CDR3 bases are TGTGCCAGCAGCCTGGTTACGGTGAGCTCCTACAATGAGCAGTTCTTC.

CDR3 coding DNA: TGTGCCAGCAGTTTAGAGGATGTCTATAATTCACCCCTCCACTTT. This translates into CASSLEDVYNSPLHF. This sequence joins TRBV12-3 or TRBV12-4 and TRBJ1-6, with unresolved D. The CDR3 has 15 residues. Trimming took 1 base from V and 3 from J, leaving 7 bases between them.